These 17 T cell receptor beta chains were all obtained from the same sample, sequenced in a study of sequential checkpoint blockade in melanoma (dated by TCRdb to between 2018 and 2020). The library was built by means of the immunoSEQ multiplex PCR assay. TCRdb re-hosts the immuneACCESS table, in-frame sequences only. Its copies lack some clones; in the studies checked, an unresolved V gene accounts for under half of them, and the cause for the rest is not known. The sample table contains 9,500 to 15,000 clones; only one count was recorded for 82% of them. Approximately 7.9% of the sample belongs to the ten largest clones. The treatment or condition label on this specimen signifies: randomized to nivolumab then ipilimumab (arm A) or the reverse (arm B). Sample: CD8+ T cells sorted from blood (inferred from file names), taken from a patient given nivolumab and ipilimumab in sequence. The receptors derive from a human donor with melanoma.

Within the sample, this clone is medium-sized. The chain is built from TRBV15 and TRBJ1-2; D call uncertain. Germline CDR1 and CDR2: LNHNV and YYDKDF (reference sequence). The ends were cut back, 0 bases at V and 3 bases at J, with 8 bases in the middle. CDR3 length: 14 residues. The CDR3 sequence is CATSRDLQYYGYTF. In nucleotides, the CDR3 is TGTGCCACCAGCAGAGATTTACAGTACTATGGCTACACCTTC.

The rearrangement joins TRBV29-1 to TRBJ2-5; the match to TRBD1 covers 7 bases. The end of the DNA is better explained by TRBJ2-7, so the J call may be wrong. The CDR3 is 11 residues long. Germline CDR1 SQVTM, CDR2 ANQGSEA. The CDR3 DNA reads TGCAGCGTCGAACAGGGGATCGAGCAGTACTTC. This translates into CSVEQGIEQYF.

V usage is TRBV7-2 and J usage is TRBJ2-1; 9 bases align to TRBD2. Looked up from germline, CDR1 is SGHTA and CDR2 is FQGNSA. Losses at the gene ends were 2 bases for V and 7 bases for J; bases not matched to a gene: 3. The CDR3 contains 14 residues. CDR3 sequence: CASSLPGLANEQFF. In nucleotides, the CDR3 is TGTGCCAGCAGCTTACCGGGACTAGCAAATGAGCAGTTCTTC. The full variable domain, completed using reference TRBV7-2 and TRBJ2-1, is GAGVSQSPSNKVTEKGKDVELRCDPISGHTALYWYRQSLGQGLEFLIYFQGNSAPDKSGLPSDRFSAERTGGSVSTLTIQRTQQEDSAVYLCASSLPGLANEQFFGPGTRLTVL.

The J gene is TRBJ1-2, the V gene TRBV6-6; tentative D call: TRBD1 (6 bases). V dropped 5 bases and J dropped 0 bases, with 13 bases sitting between them. The CDR3 consists of 15 residues. Germline CDR1 and CDR2: MNHNY and SVGAGI (reference sequence). The CDR3 here is CASSTQGGSNYGYTF. The CDR3 coding sequence is TGTGCCAGCAGTACGCAAGGGGGATCTAACTATGGCTACACCTTC.

This clone was seen more than once but under ten times. The chain carries TRBV6-4 and TRBJ2-1, with 11 bases aligning to TRBD2. This CDR3 spans 15 amino acids. Germline V gene data show CDR1 as MRHNA and CDR2 as SNTAGT. V lost 0 bases to trimming and J lost 6 bases; unmatched junction nucleotides: 1. Here the CDR3 reads CASSDSSGGANEQFF. For the CDR3, the DNA is TGTGCCAGCAGTGACTCTAGCGGGGGGGCCAATGAGCAGTTCTTC.

This clone was counted a single time. This sequence joins TRBV9 and TRBJ2-5; 10 bases line up with TRBD2. Germline loops: CDR1 SGDLS, CDR2 YYNGEE. The junction had 4 bases not matched to a gene; V was cut back by 4 bases and J by 1 base. The CDR3 runs to 15 residues. The CDR3 reads CASSSGLATQETQYF. DNA for the CDR3: TGTGCCAGCAGCTCGGGACTAGCGACCCAAGAGACCCAGTACTTC.

This rearrangement joins TRBV5-1 to TRBJ1-2; D is unresolved. The germline V gene encodes CDR1 SGHRS and CDR2 YFSETQ. The V gene lost 2 bases and the J gene lost 2 bases, with 7 bases spanning the gap. The CDR3 totals 13 residues. The CDR3 loop reads CASSFDTNYGYTF. DNA for the CDR3: TGCGCCAGCAGCTTTGACACGAACTATGGCTACACCTTC. Together with reference TRBV5-1 and TRBJ1-2, the CDR3 gives the full variable domain: KAGVTQTPRYLIKTRGQQVTLSCSPISGHRSVSWYQQTPGQGLQFLFEYFSETQRNKGNFPGRFSGRQFSNSRSEMNVSTLELGDSALYLCASSFDTNYGYTFGSGTRLTVV.

The chain uses TRBV7-2 and TRBJ2-1, with a tentative D call TRBD1 (6 bases). Trimming removed 5 bases at V and 3 bases at J, with 17 bases between. The CDR3 loop spans 16 amino acids. CDR1 and CDR2 (germline): SGHTA, FQGNSA. The CDR3 protein is CASSPDTGSYYNEQFF. The CDR3, as DNA: TGTGCCAGCAGCCCCGACACAGGGAGCTACTACAATGAGCAGTTCTTC.

The rearrangement links TRBV4-1 to TRBJ1-5, with D hard to call. Looked up from germline, CDR1 is MGHRA and CDR2 is YSYEKL. The CDR3 length is 14 residues. V lost 0 bases and J 4 bases, leaving 7 bases between the germline ends. The CDR3 region is CASSQDSGNQPQHF. The CDR3 coding sequence is TGCGCCAGCAGCCAAGATAGCGGGAATCAGCCCCAGCATTTT.

The V and J genes are TRBV6-5 and TRBJ1-4; no reliable D call. The CDR3 spans 14 residues. With 6 bases removed from V and 5 bases from J, the gap between germline ends came to 13 bases. Germline values: CDR1 MNHEY, CDR2 SVGAGI. The CDR3 bases are TGTGCCAGCAGGACGTACGAGGAAAATGAAAAACTGTTTTTT. This translates into CASRTYEENEKLFF.

The chain couples TRBV27 to TRBJ2-3; a possible D gene is TRBD2 (5 bases). The CDR3 has 15 amino acids. V gave up 2 bases and J gave up 2 bases, with 11 bases separating them. Germline CDR1 is MNHEY and CDR2 is SMNVEV (reference sequence). Here the CDR3 reads CASSLNPGSTDTQYF. CDR3 DNA: TGTGCCAGCAGTTTAAACCCGGGATCCACAGATACGCAGTATTTT.

The chain is built from TRBV6-1 and TRBJ2-7; a possible D gene is TRBD2 (5 bases). CDR1 is MNHNS, CDR2 SASEGT, per germline. Trimming removed 7 bases at V and 7 bases at J, with 20 bases between. The CDR3 length is 14 residues. CDR3 sequence (DNA): TGTGCCAGCACGGGAAAGGGTGGCCGTGGAGAGCAGTACTTC. This sequence encodes CASTGKGGRGEQYF.

The rearrangement uses TRBV19 and TRBJ1-1, with 8 positions matching TRBD1. V shed 4 bases and J 4 bases; nucleotides not matched to a gene: 2. Germline V CDR1 and CDR2: LNHDA, SQIVND (reference sequence). This CDR3 has 13 amino acids. CDR3 nucleotides: TGTGCCAGTAGTACAGGGGGCGTCACTGAAGCTTTCTTT. This gives the protein CASSTGGVTEAFF. Combining the CDR3 with reference TRBV19 and TRBJ1-1 gives the whole variable domain DGGITQSPKYLFRKEGQNVTLSCEQNLNHDAMYWYRQDPGQGLRLIYYSQIVNDFQKGDIAEGYSVSREKKESFPLTVTSAQKNPTAFYLCASSTGGVTEAFFGQGTRLTVV.

This clone was counted between two and nine times. The V call is TRBV7-6, the J call TRBJ2-2, with 9 bases matching TRBD2. Trimming took 5 bases from V and 1 from J; bases not matched to a gene: 8. The CDR3 consists of 17 residues. Looked up from germline, CDR1 is SGHVS and CDR2 is FNYEAQ. The CDR3 is CASSLGVAGVNTGELFF. Here the CDR3 DNA reads TGTGCCAGCAGCCTAGGGGTAGCGGGGGTGAACACCGGGGAGCTGTTTTTT.

This chain connects TRBV5-1 to TRBJ2-2; 12 nucleotides match TRBD1. The germline CDR1 and CDR2 sequences are SGHRS and YFSETQ. This CDR3 is built from 19 residues. The J segment lost 3 bases and the V segment lost 4 bases, leaving 13 bases of the junction unmatched. The CDR3 nucleotides read TGCGCCAGCAGCCAAGTCCCGGGACAGGGGGCGAGGGACACCGGGGAGCTGTTTTTT. Translated: CASSQVPGQGARDTGELFF.

The J gene is TRBJ2-1, the V gene TRBV7-8, with 10 bases aligning to TRBD2. Germline values: CDR1 SGHVS, CDR2 FQNEAQ. V shed 4 bases, J shed 4 bases, and the junction held 10 bases outside the gene matches. The CDR3 length is 17 residues. This CDR3 reads CASSSPATSGDYNEQFF. The CDR3 DNA sequence: TGTGCCAGCAGCTCCCCAGCCACTAGCGGGGATTACAATGAGCAGTTCTTC.

The chain combines TRBV30 with TRBJ2-3; D is perhaps TRBD2 (5 bases). V dropped 2 bases and J dropped 1 base, with 16 bases sitting between them. The CDR3 has 16 residues. CDR1 is GTSNPN, CDR2 SVGIG, per germline (reference sequence). CDR3 coding DNA: TGTGCCTGGAGTCCAACGACCCCGCGGGGCACAGATACGCAGTATTTT. It is translated as CAWSPTTPRGTDTQYF.